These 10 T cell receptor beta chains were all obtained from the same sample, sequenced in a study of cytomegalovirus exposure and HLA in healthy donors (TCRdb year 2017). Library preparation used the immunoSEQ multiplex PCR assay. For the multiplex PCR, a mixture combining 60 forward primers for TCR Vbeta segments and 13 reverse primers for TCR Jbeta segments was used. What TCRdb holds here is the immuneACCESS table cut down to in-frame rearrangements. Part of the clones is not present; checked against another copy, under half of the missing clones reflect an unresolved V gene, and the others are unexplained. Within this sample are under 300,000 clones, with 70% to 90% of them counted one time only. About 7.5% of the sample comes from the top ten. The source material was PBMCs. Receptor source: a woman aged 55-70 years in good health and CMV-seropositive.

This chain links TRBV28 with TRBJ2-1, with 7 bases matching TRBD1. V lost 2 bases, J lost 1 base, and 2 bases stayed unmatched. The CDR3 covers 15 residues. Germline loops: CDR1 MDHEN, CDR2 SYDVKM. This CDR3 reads CASSLNRGSYNEQFF. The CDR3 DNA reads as TGTGCCAGCAGTTTAAACAGGGGATCCTACAATGAGCAGTTCTTC.

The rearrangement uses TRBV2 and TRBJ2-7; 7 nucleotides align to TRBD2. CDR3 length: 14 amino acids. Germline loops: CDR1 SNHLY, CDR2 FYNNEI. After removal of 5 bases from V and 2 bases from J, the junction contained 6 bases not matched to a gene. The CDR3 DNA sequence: TGTGCCAGCAGTCGCGGACTAGACCCCTACGAGCAGTACTTC. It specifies CASSRGLDPYEQYF.

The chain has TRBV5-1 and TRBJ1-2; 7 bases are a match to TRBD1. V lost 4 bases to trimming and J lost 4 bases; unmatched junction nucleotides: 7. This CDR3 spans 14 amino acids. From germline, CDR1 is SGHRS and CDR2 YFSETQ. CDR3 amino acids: CASSPTDRAYGYTF. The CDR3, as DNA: TGCGCCAGCAGCCCCACTGACAGGGCCTATGGCTACACCTTC. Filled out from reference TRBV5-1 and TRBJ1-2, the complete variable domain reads KAGVTQTPRYLIKTRGQQVTLSCSPISGHRSVSWYQQTPGQGLQFLFEYFSETQRNKGNFPGRFSGRQFSNSRSEMNVSTLELGDSALYLCASSPTDRAYGYTFGSGTRLTVV.

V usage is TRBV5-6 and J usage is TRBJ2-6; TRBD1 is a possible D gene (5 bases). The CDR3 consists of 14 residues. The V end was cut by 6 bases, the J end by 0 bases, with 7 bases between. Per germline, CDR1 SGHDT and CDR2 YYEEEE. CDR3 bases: TGTGCCAGCACTAGGGGCTCTGGGGCCAACGTCCTGACTTTC. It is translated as CASTRGSGANVLTF.

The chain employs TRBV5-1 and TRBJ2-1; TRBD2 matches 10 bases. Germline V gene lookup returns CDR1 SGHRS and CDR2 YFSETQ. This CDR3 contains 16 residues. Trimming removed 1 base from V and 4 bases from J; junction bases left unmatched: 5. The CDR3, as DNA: TGCGCCAGCAGCTTGACGGGACTAGCGTCTTACAATGAGCAGTTCTTC. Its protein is CASSLTGLASYNEQFF.

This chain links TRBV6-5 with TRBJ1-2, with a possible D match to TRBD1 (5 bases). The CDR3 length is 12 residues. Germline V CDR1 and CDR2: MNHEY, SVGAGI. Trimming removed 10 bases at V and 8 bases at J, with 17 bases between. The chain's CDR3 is CATSLGGSGYTF. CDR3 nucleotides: TGTGCCACCAGCTTGGGGGGGTCAGGCTACACCTTC.

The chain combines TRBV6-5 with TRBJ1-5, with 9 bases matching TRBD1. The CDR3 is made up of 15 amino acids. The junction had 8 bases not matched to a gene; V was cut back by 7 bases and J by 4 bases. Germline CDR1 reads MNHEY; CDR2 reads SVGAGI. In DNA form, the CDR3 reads TGTGCCAGCACCCCGACAGGGGGATGGAATCAGCCCCAGCATTTT. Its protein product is CASTPTGGWNQPQHF.

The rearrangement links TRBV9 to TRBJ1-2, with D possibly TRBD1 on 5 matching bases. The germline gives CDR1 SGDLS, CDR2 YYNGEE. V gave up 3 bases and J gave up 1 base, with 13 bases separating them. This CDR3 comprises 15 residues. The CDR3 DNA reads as TGTGCCAGCAGCGGGGGGGGTCTACATAACTATGGCTACACCTTC. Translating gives CASSGGGLHNYGYTF.

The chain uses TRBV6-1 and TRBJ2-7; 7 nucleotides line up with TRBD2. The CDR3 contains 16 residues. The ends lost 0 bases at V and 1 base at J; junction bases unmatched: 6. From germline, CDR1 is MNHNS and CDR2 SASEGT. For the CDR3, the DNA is TGTGCCAGCAGTGAAGCGCGGTGGCGGGAGTCCTACGAGCAGTACTTC. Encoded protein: CASSEARWRESYEQYF.

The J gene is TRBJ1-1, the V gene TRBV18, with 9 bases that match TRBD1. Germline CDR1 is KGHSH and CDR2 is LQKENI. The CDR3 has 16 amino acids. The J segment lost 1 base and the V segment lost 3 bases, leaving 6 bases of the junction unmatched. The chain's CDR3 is CASSPRGQGTNTEAFF. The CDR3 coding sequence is TGTGCCAGCTCACCGAGAGGACAGGGGACGAACACTGAAGCTTTCTTT.